The TCR beta chain described here comes from a study of T cell repertoires in cytomegalovirus infection. This clonotype turned up a few times. Germline V lookup: CDR1 MNHEY, CDR2 SMNVEV (reference sequence). The trim removed 7 bases at V and 2 bases at J, leaving 5 bases unmatched. The CDR3 covers 14 residues. A single record per CDR3 protein comes from TCRdb applying MiXCR to the reads. The sample includes nearly 650,000 distinct CDR3 sequences, approximately 24% of them seen just once. The chain joins TRBV27 to TRBJ2-7; 10 bases agree with TRBD1. Material: CD8+ T cells from PBMCs. This clonotype was sampled from a human donor in good health (CMV status not recorded). Some clones in this sample may be carry-over from other donors' samples. The DNA of the CDR3 is TGTGCCAGCAAACCCGGGACAGGGGCCTACGAGCAGTACTTC. Translation gives CASKPGTGAYEQYF.